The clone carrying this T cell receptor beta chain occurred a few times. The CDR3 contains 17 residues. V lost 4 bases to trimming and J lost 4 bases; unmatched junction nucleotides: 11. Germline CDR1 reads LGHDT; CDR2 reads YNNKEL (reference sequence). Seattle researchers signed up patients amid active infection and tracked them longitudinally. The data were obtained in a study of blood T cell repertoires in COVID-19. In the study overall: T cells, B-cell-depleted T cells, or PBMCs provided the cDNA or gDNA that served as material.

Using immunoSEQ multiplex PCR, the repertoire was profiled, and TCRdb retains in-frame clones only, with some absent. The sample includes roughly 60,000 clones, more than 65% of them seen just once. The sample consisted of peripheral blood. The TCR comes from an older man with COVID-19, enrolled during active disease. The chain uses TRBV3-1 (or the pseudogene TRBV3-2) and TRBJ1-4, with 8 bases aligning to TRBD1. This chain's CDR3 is CASSPRTGPNNNEKLFF. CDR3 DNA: TGTGCCAGCAGCCCCAGGACAGGGCCAAACAATAATGAAAAACTGTTTTTT.